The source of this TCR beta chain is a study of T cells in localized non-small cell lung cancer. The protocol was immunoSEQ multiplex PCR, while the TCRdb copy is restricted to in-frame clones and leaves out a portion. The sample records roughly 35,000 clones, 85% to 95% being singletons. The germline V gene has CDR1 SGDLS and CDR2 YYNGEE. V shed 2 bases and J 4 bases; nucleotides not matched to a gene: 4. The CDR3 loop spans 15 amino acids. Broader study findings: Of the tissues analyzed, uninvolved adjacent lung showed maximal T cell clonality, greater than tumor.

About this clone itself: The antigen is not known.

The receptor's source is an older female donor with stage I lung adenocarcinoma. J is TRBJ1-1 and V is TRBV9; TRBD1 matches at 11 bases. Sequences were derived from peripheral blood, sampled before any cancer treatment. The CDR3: CASSVSGTGGTEAFF. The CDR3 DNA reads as TGTGCCAGCAGCGTCTCCGGGACAGGGGGCACTGAAGCTTTCTTT.